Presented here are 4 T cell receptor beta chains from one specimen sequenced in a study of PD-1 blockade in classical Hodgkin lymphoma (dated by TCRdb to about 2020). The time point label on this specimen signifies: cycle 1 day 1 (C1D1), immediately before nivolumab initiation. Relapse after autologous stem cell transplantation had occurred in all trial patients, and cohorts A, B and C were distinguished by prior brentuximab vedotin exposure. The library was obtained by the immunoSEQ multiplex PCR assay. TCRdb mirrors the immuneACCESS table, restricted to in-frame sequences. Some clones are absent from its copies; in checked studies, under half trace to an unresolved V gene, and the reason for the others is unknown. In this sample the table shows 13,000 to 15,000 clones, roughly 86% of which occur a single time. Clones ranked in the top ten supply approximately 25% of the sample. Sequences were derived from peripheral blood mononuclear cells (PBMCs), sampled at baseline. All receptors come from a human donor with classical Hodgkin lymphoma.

DNA of the CDR3: TGTGCCTGGAGCGTAGGGACCTCGGAGACCCAGTACTTC. The encoded protein is CAWSVGTSETQYF. V and J are TRBV30 and TRBJ2-5; D may be TRBD1 or TRBD2 (5 bases each). Germline V lookup: CDR1 GTSNPN, CDR2 SVGIG (reference sequence). The CDR3 runs 13 residues. Trimming pared 3 bases from V and 5 bases from J, leaving 13 bases between.

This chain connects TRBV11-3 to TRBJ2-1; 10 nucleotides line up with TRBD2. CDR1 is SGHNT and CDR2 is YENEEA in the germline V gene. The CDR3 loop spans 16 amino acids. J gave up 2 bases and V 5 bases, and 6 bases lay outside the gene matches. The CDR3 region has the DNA TGTGCCAGCAGCCCTCGGACTAGCGGTGCCTACAATGAGCAGTTCTTC. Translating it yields CASSPRTSGAYNEQFF. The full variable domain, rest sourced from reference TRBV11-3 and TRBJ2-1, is EAGVVQSPRYKIIEKKQPVAFWCNPISGHNTLYWYLQNLGQGPELLIRYENEEAVDDSQLPKDRFSAERLKGVDSTLKIQPAELGDSAVYLCASSPRTSGAYNEQFFGPGTRLTVL.

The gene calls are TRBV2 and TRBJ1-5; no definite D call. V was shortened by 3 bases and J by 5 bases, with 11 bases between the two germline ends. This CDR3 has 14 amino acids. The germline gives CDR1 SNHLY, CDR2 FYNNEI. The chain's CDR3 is CASSELGVDQPQHF. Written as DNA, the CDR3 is TGTGCCAGCAGTGAGCTCGGCGTCGATCAGCCCCAGCATTTT.

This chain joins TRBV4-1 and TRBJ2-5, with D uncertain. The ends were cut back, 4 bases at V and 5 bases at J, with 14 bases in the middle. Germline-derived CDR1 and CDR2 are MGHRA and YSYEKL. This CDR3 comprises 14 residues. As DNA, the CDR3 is TGCGCCAGCAGCCCTTTGATCGGACCCGAGACCCAGTACTTC. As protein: CASSPLIGPETQYF.